This T cell receptor beta chain was sequenced in a study of T cell responses to AZD1222 COVID-19 vaccine. Clones were sequenced by immunoSEQ multiplex PCR, and TCRdb holds only the in-frame ones, with some missing. The data show approximately 130,000 clones, with 93% seen just once and roughly 0.96% held by the top ten. CDR1 is SNHLY, CDR2 FYNNEI, per germline. The length of the CDR3 is 15 residues. The V segment lost 3 bases and the J segment 9 bases; nucleotides outside the gene matches: 6. This rearrangement joins TRBV2 to TRBJ1-6, with 9 bases lining up with TRBD1. The source was peripheral blood, collected on day 0 of AZD1222 vaccination. The sequence came from an adult in good health. The CDR3 loop reads CASSERGTGFSPLHF. The CDR3 DNA reads as TGTGCCAGCAGTGAGAGAGGGACAGGGTTTTCACCCCTCCACTTT. Full variable domain (outside the CDR3, taken from reference TRBV2 and TRBJ1-6): EPEVTQTPSHQVTQMGQEVILRCVPISNHLYFYWYRQILGQKVEFLVSFYNNEISEKSEIFDDQFSVERPDGSNFTLKIRSTKLEDSAMYFCASSERGTGFSPLHFGNGTRLTVT.